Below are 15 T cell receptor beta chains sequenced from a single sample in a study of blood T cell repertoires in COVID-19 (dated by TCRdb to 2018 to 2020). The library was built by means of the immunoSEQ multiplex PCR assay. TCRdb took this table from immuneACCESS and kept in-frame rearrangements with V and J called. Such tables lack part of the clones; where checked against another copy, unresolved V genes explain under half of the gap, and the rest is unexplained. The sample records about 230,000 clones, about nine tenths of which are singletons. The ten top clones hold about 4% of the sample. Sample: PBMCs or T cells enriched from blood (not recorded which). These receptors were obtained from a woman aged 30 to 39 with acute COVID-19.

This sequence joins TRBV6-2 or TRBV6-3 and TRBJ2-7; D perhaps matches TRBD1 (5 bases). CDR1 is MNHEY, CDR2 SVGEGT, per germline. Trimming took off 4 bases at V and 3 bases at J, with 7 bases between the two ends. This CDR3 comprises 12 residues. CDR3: CASSSQGYEQYF. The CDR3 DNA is TGTGCCAGCAGTTCCCAGGGCTACGAGCAGTACTTC.

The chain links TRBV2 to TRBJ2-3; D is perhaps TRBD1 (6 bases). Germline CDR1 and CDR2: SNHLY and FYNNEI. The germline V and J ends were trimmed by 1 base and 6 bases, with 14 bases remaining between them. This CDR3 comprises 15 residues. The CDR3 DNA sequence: TGTGCCAGCAGTGAAGTGCGCAGGGGAACCGATACGCAGTATTTT. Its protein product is CASSEVRRGTDTQYF.

The CDR3 region is CASSPPKTSDTQYF. The CDR3 nucleotides are TGTGCCAGCTCACCACCGAAAACTTCAGATACGCAGTATTTT. The chain recombines TRBV18 with TRBJ2-3; D is unresolved. This CDR3 contains 14 residues. The germline CDR1 and CDR2 sequences are KGHSH and LQKENI. Trimming stripped 0 bases from V and 4 bases from J, with 8 bases between.

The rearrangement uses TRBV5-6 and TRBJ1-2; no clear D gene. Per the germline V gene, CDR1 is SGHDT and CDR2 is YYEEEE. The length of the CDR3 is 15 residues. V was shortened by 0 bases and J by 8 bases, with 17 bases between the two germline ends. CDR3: CASSLEAGQWRGYTF. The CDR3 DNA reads TGTGCCAGCAGCTTGGAAGCGGGCCAGTGGCGGGGCTACACCTTC.

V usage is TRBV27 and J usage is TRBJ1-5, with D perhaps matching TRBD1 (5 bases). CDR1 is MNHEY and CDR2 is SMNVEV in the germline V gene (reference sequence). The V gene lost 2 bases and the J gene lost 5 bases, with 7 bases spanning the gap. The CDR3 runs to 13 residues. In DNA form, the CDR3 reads TGTGCCAGCAGTTTAGACAGATATCAGCCCCAGCATTTT. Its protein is CASSLDRYQPQHF.

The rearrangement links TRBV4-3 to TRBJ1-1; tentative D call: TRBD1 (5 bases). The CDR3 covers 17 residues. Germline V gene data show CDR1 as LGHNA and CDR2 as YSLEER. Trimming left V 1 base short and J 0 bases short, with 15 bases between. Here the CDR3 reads CASSQGGGEGMNTEAFF. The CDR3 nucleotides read TGCGCCAGCAGCCAAGGGGGCGGGGAAGGGATGAACACTGAAGCTTTCTTT.

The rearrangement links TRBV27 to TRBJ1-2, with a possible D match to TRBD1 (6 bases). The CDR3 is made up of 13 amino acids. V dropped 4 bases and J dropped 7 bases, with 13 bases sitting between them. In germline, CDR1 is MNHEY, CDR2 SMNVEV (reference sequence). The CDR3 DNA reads TGTGCCAGCAGTTATGGCGGGGGCGGTGGCTACACCTTC. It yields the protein CASSYGGGGGYTF.

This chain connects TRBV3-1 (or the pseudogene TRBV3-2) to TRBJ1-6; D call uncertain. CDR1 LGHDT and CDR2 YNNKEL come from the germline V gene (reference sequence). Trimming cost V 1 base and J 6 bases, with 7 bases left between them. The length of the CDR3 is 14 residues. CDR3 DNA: TGTGCCAGCAGCCAAGGAGCTTCTAATTCACCCCTCCACTTT. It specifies CASSQGASNSPLHF.

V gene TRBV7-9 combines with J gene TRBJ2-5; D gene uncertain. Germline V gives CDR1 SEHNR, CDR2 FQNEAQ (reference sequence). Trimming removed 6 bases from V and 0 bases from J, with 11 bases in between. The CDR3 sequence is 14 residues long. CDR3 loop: CASRRRANQETQYF. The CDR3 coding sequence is TGTGCCAGCAGACGGAGAGCCAACCAAGAGACCCAGTACTTC.

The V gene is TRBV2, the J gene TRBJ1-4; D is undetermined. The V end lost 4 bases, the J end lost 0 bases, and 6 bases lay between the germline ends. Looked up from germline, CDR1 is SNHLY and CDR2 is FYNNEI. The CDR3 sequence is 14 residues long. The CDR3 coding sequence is TGTGCCAGCAGTGCTAGAGCAACTAATGAAAAACTGTTTTTT. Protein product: CASSARATNEKLFF.

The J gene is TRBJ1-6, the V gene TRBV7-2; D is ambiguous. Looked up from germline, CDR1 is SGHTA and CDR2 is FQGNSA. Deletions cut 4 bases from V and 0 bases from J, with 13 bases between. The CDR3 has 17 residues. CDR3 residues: CASSYRLQSSYNSPLHF. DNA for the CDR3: TGTGCCAGCAGCTATAGATTACAGAGCTCCTATAATTCACCCCTCCACTTT.

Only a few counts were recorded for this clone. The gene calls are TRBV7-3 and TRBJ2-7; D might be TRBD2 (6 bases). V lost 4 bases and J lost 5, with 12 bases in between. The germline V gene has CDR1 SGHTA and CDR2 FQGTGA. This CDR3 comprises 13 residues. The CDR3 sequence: CASSSAGTDEQYF. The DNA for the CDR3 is TGTGCCAGCAGCTCGGCAGGGACTGACGAGCAGTACTTC. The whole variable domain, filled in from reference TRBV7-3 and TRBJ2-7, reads GAGVSQTPSNKVTEKGKYVELRCDPISGHTALYWYRQSLGQGPEFLIYFQGTGAADDSGLPNDRFFAVRPEGSVSTLKIQRTERGDSAVYLCASSSAGTDEQYFGPGTRLTVT.

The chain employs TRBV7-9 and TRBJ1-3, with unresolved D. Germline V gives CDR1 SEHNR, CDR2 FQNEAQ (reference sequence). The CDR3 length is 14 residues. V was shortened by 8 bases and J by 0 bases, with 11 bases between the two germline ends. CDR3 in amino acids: CASGSRNSGNTIYF. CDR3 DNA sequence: TGTGCCAGCGGCAGTCGTAACTCTGGAAACACCATATATTTT.

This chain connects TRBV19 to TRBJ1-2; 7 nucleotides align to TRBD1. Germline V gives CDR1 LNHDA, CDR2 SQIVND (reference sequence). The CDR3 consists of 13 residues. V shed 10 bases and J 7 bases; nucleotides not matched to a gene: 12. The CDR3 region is CATRTGVEAGYTF. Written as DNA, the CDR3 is TGTGCCACTCGAACAGGGGTCGAAGCTGGCTACACCTTC. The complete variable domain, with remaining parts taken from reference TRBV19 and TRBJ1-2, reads DGGITQSPKYLFRKEGQNVTLSCEQNLNHDAMYWYRQDPGQGLRLIYYSQIVNDFQKGDIAEGYSVSREKKESFPLTVTSAQKNPTAFYLCATRTGVEAGYTFGSGTRLTVV.

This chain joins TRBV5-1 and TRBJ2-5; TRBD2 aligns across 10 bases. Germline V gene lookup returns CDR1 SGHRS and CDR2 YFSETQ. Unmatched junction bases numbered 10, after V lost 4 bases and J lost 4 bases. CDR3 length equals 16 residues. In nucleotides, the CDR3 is TGCGCCAGCAGCGCGAGCGGGGGGGCTTTGGGAGAGACCCAGTACTTC. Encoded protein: CASSASGGALGETQYF. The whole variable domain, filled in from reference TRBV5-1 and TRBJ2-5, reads KAGVTQTPRYLIKTRGQQVTLSCSPISGHRSVSWYQQTPGQGLQFLFEYFSETQRNKGNFPGRFSGRQFSNSRSEMNVSTLELGDSALYLCASSASGGALGETQYFGPGTRLLVL.